This TCR beta chain was identified in a study of CD8 T cells in ankylosing spondylitis. General observations from the study: In ankylosing spondylitis blood, a motif of fewer than 10 highly homologous TCR beta variants appeared characteristic.

A few counts support this clonotype. The antigen remains unidentified. V was cut by 5 bases and J by 0 bases, with 10 bases left in between. The CDR3 extends over 15 amino acids. The TCR beta libraries were generated through quantitative 5'-RACE incorporating molecular barcodes. A single record per CDR3 protein comes from TCRdb applying MiXCR to the 5' RACE reads. The sample has more than 250,000 distinct CDR3 sequences, roughly 8% seen once. The sequence was collected from a male donor with ankylosing spondylitis. Specimen: blood, either unsorted or a sorted T cell fraction (not recorded which). The gene calls are TRBV12-3 or TRBV12-4 and TRBJ1-4; D is undetermined. The CDR3 protein is CASSKAGTTNEKLFF. The CDR3 DNA sequence: TGTGCCAGCAGTAAGGCGGGGACAACTAATGAAAAACTGTTTTTT.